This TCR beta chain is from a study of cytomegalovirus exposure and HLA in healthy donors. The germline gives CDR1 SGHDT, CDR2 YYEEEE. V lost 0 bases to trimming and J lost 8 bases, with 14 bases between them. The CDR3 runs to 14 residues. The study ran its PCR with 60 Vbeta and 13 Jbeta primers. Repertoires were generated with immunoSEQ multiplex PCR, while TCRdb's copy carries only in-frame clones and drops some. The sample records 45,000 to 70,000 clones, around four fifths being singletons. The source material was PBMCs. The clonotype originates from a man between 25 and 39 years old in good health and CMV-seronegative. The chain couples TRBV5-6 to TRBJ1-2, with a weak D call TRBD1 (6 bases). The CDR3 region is CASSLVGSQGGYTF. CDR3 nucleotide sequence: TGTGCCAGCAGCTTGGTTGGTAGTCAGGGGGGCTACACCTTC.